A selection of T cell receptor beta chains follows, all from one sample in a study of shared clonotypes between healthy human individuals. Repertoires were generated with immunoSEQ multiplex PCR, while TCRdb's copy carries only in-frame clones and drops some. Counted here are some 2,000,000 clones, 85% to 95% occurring once; the ten biggest clones make up more than 0.95%. The sample consisted of naive CD8+ T cells sorted from blood. These receptors all stem from a man younger than 35 in good health. Both conserved end residues are part of each CDR3. Each record gives: clone size, V gene, J gene, CDR3 protein. A clone size is listed for some rows: how often the clone was seen (once, few, many), or a class if it is expanded.

clone size: .
V gene: TRBV27
J gene: TRBJ1-1
CDR3 protein: CASSLRSVTEAFF

clone size: .
V gene: TRBV18
J gene: TRBJ2-7
CDR3 protein: CASSSVGDYEQYF

clone size: .
V gene: TRBV11-2
J gene: TRBJ2-1
CDR3 protein: CASSDSGSNNEQFF

clone size: .
V gene: TRBV19
J gene: TRBJ1-2
CDR3 protein: CASTAGSYGYTF

clone size: .
V gene: TRBV27
J gene: TRBJ1-6
CDR3 protein: CASSLSTGGYNSPLHF

clone size: .
V gene: TRBV9
J gene: TRBJ1-4
CDR3 protein: CASSVDGTEYEKLFF

clone size: .
V gene: TRBV5-6
J gene: TRBJ2-7
CDR3 protein: CASSFGDTNYEQYF

clone size: .
V gene: TRBV11-2
J gene: TRBJ2-1
CDR3 protein: CASSLNPNEQFF

clone size: .
V gene: TRBV6-1
J gene: TRBJ2-7
CDR3 protein: CASSAGTYEQYF

clone size: .
V gene: TRBV19
J gene: TRBJ2-7
CDR3 protein: CASAPGTGFYEQYF

clone size: .
V gene: TRBV29-1
J gene: TRBJ2-7
CDR3 protein: CSVEHINEQYF

clone size: once
V gene: TRBV5-5
J gene: TRBJ1-5
CDR3 protein: CASSLWGEGQPQHF

clone size: once
V gene: TRBV19
J gene: TRBJ1-6
CDR3 protein: CASSIAGINSPLHF

clone size: .
V gene: TRBV11-2
J gene: TRBJ1-2
CDR3 protein: CASSLSQGPYGYTF

clone size: .
V gene: TRBV30
J gene: TRBJ2-7
CDR3 protein: CAWSRDIYEQYF